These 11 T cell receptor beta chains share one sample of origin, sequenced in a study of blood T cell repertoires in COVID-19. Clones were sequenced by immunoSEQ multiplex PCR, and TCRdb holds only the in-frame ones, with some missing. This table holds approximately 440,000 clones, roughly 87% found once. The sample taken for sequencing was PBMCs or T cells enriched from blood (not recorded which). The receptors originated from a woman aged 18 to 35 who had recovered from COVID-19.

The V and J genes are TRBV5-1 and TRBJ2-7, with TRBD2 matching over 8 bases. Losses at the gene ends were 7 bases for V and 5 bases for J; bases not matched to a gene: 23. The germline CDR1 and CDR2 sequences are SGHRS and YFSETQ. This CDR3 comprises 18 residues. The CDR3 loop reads CASEPGRGDFNVRNEQYF. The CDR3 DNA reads TGCGCCAGCGAACCCGGGCGGGGGGACTTTAACGTGAGGAACGAGCAGTACTTC.

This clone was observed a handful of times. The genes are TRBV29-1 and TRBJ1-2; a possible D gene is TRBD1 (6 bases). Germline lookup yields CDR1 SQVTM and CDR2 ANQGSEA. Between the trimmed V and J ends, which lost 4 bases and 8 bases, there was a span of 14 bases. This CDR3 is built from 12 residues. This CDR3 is CSVADRSWGYTF. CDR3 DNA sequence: TGCAGCGTTGCCGACAGGTCCTGGGGCTACACCTTC.

CDR3 bases: TGTGCCAGCAGCCCCTGGGCCCGTGGGGAGCAGTACTTC. It specifies CASSPWARGEQYF. The chain uses TRBV3-1 (or the pseudogene TRBV3-2) and TRBJ2-7; no definite D call. This CDR3 has 13 residues. The V and J ends lost 4 bases and 7 bases respectively, with 14 bases between them. Looked up from germline, CDR1 is LGHDT and CDR2 is YNNKEL (reference sequence).

In nucleotides, the CDR3 is TGTGCCAGCTCACCTAGCCAGGGTTCGGATACGCAGTATTTT. Translating it yields CASSPSQGSDTQYF. The chain uses TRBV18 and TRBJ2-3; TRBD1 might be the D (5 bases). Germline V gene sequence: CDR1 KGHSH, CDR2 LQKENI. Trimming left V 3 bases short and J 6 bases short, with 13 bases between. This CDR3 is built from 14 residues.

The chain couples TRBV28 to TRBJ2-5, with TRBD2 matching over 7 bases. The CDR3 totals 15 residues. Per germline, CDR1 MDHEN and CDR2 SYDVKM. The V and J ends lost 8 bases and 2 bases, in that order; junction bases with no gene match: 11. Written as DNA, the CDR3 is TGTGCCAGCGGGGGGGGAGCGGGCTTACAAGAGACCCAGTACTTC. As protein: CASGGGAGLQETQYF.

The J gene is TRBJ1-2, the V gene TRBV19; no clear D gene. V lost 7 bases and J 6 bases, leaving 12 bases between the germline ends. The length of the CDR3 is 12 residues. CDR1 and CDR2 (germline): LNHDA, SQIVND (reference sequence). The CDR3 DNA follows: TGTGCCAGTACCCTGGACTATGATGGCTACACCTTC. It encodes CASTLDYDGYTF. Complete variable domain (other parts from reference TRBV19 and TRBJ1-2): DGGITQSPKYLFRKEGQNVTLSCEQNLNHDAMYWYRQDPGQGLRLIYYSQIVNDFQKGDIAEGYSVSREKKESFPLTVTSAQKNPTAFYLCASTLDYDGYTFGSGTRLTVV.

The DNA for the CDR3 is TGCAGCGTAGGGGCAGATACGCAGTATTTT. Translation: CSVGADTQYF. The chain couples TRBV29-1 to TRBJ2-3; D is perhaps TRBD1 (5 bases). The germline V and J ends were trimmed by 6 bases and 4 bases, with 5 bases remaining between them. In germline, CDR1 is SQVTM, CDR2 ANQGSEA. The CDR3 is 10 residues long.

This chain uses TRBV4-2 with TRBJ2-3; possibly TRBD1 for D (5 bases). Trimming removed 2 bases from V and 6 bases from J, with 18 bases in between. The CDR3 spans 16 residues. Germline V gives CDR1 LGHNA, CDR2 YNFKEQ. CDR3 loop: CASSQLGGPKGDTQYF. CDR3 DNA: TGTGCCAGCAGCCAATTGGGCGGACCCAAGGGGGATACGCAGTATTTT.

The CDR3 region is CASSLARVANYGYTF. In nucleotides, the CDR3 is TGTGCCAGCAGCTTAGCGCGGGTGGCTAACTATGGCTACACCTTC. This chain connects TRBV7-9 to TRBJ1-2; D unresolved. This CDR3 contains 15 residues. Germline V gives CDR1 SEHNR, CDR2 FQNEAQ (reference sequence). The ends were cut back, 0 bases at V and 0 bases at J, with 8 bases in the middle.

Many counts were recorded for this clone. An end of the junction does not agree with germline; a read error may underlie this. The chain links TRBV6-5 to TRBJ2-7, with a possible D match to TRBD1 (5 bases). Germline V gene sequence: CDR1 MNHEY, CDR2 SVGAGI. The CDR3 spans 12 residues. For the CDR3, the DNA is TGTGCCAGCAGTCACCCCAAACAGGATAGGAACTTC. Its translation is CASSHPKQDRNF.

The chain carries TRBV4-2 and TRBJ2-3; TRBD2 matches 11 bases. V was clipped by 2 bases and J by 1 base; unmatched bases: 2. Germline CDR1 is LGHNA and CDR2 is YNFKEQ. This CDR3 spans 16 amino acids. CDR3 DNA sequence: TGTGCCAGCAGCCAATTACTAGCGGGGGGCACAGATACGCAGTATTTT. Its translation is CASSQLLAGGTDTQYF.